The 29 T cell receptor beta chains below all came from one sample that was sequenced in a study of cytomegalovirus exposure and HLA in healthy donors. PCR was performed using 60 Vbeta and 13 Jbeta primers. TCRdb's table, derived via immunoSEQ multiplex PCR, lists solely in-frame clones and lacks some. The table lists about 130,000 clones, 80% of them singletons, with about 4.5% in the top ten. The sequenced material came from PBMCs. All receptors derive from a man aged 25-40 years in good health.

The V call is TRBV30, the J call TRBJ1-2; 7 bases fit TRBD1. CDR1 and CDR2 (germline): GTSNPN, SVGIG (reference sequence). The CDR3 spans 13 residues. After removal of 0 bases from V and 8 bases from J, the junction contained 6 bases not matched to a gene. The CDR3 nucleotides read TGTGCCTGGAGTGTACAGGGGACTGGAGGCTACACCTTC. It encodes CAWSVQGTGGYTF.

The V gene is TRBV7-3, the J gene TRBJ2-7; 8 bases align to TRBD2. The trim removed 3 bases at V and 4 bases at J, leaving 8 bases unmatched. The germline V gene has CDR1 SGHTA and CDR2 FQGTGA. The CDR3 consists of 15 residues. CDR3 sequence: CASSLGAGGIYEQYF. In DNA form, the CDR3 reads TGTGCCAGCAGCTTGGGGGCGGGAGGAATATACGAGCAGTACTTC.

This rearrangement joins TRBV19 to TRBJ2-2; 8 nucleotides line up with TRBD2. This CDR3 spans 16 amino acids. The V segment lost 6 bases and the J segment 1 base; nucleotides outside the gene matches: 7. The V gene's germline CDR1 is LNHDA and CDR2 SQIVND (reference sequence). For the CDR3, the DNA is TGTGCCAGTAGGCGCCCCGGGAGGGTGAACACCGGGGAGCTGTTTTTT. It translates to CASRRPGRVNTGELFF.

The chain employs TRBV2 and TRBJ1-5, with D hard to call. This CDR3 is built from 15 residues. V was shortened by 3 bases and J by 6 bases, with 15 bases between the two germline ends. The germline gives CDR1 SNHLY, CDR2 FYNNEI. This CDR3 reads CASSDRQVVGQPQHF. CDR3 bases: TGTGCCAGCAGTGATCGGCAGGTAGTTGGTCAGCCCCAGCATTTT.

This clone is a singleton in its sample. The chain uses TRBV5-3 and TRBJ1-2; the match to TRBD1 covers 12 bases. TRBV5-3 belongs to the ORF category, with a function that is uncertain. The CDR3 has 17 residues. The trim removed 4 bases at V and 3 bases at J, leaving 10 bases unmatched. The CDR3, as DNA: TGTGCCAGAAGCCCTGGGACAGGGGGCGAGAAAGACTATGGCTACACCTTC. Translated: CARSPGTGGEKDYGYTF.

V and J are TRBV12-5 and TRBJ2-5; 7 bases fit TRBD2. This CDR3 has 18 residues. The germline CDR1 and CDR2 sequences are LGHNT and FRNRAP. Trimming at V came to 5 bases and at J to 0 bases, leaving 15 bases not matched to a gene. CDR3 in amino acids: CASGGPQNGGGDQETQYF. The CDR3 DNA follows: TGTGCTAGTGGTGGGCCACAGAATGGGGGAGGGGACCAAGAGACCCAGTACTTC.

The chain recombines TRBV5-1 with TRBJ2-1; D might be TRBD1 (5 bases). The CDR3 runs 14 residues. V was cut by 3 bases and J by 15 bases, with 22 bases left in between. Germline V gene data show CDR1 as SGHRS and CDR2 as YFSETQ. CDR3 residues: CASSSTIDSLLRFF. In DNA, the CDR3 is TGCGCCAGCAGCTCGACCATCGACAGCCTTCTTCGGTTCTTC.

This chain connects TRBV29-1 to TRBJ2-1; 9 positions agree with TRBD2. V shed 7 bases, J shed 15 bases, and the junction held 28 bases outside the gene matches. Germline V gene data show CDR1 as SQVTM and CDR2 as ANQGSEA. This CDR3 region has 17 residues. The CDR3 loop reads CSGIPGDLAGVSAVGFF. In DNA form, the CDR3 reads TGCAGCGGGATCCCAGGGGATTTAGCGGGAGTATCGGCGGTGGGGTTCTTC.

V and J are TRBV7-8 and TRBJ2-2; tentative D call: TRBD2 (5 bases). This CDR3 is built from 16 residues. Germline loops: CDR1 SGHVS, CDR2 FQNEAQ. V gave up 5 bases and J gave up 1 base, with 14 bases separating them. DNA of the CDR3: TGTGCCAGCAGCCCTAATGCGGGCAGGAACACCGGGGAGCTGTTTTTT. Its protein is CASSPNAGRNTGELFF. The variable domain in full, with the rest retrieved from reference TRBV7-8 and TRBJ2-2, is GAGVSQSPRYKVAKRGQDVALRCDPISGHVSLFWYQQALGQGPEFLTYFQNEAQLDKSGLPSDRFFAERPEGSVSTLKIQRTQQEDSAVYLCASSPNAGRNTGELFFGEGSRLTVL.

V gene TRBV6-5 combines with J gene TRBJ1-1; D might be TRBD1 (6 bases). With 5 bases removed from V and 0 bases from J, the gap between germline ends came to 13 bases. The CDR3 spans 15 residues. Germline loops: CDR1 MNHEY, CDR2 SVGAGI. The CDR3 sequence: CASSPTGIMNTEAFF. The CDR3 DNA follows: TGTGCCAGCAGTCCAACAGGGATCATGAACACTGAAGCTTTCTTT.

The chain carries TRBV28 and TRBJ2-7; D may be TRBD1 (6 bases). CDR3 length: 14 amino acids. Germline V gene sequence: CDR1 MDHEN, CDR2 SYDVKM. Trimming removed 3 bases at V and 4 bases at J, with 13 bases between. In DNA, the CDR3 is TGTGCCAGCAGTTTGGGGGCCCGGAGGTACGAGCAGTACTTC. It yields the protein CASSLGARRYEQYF.

The V gene is TRBV2, the J gene TRBJ2-7; TRBD2 is a possible D gene (6 bases). V was clipped by 9 bases and J by 3 bases, with 9 bases between them. CDR3 length: 11 amino acids. Germline V gives CDR1 SNHLY, CDR2 FYNNEI. The CDR3 DNA follows: TGTGCCAGAGGGACTCTCTACGAGCAGTACTTC. Translation: CARGTLYEQYF. Using reference TRBV2 and TRBJ2-7 for the parts outside the CDR3, the full variable domain is EPEVTQTPSHQVTQMGQEVILRCVPISNHLYFYWYRQILGQKVEFLVSFYNNEISEKSEIFDDQFSVERPDGSNFTLKIRSTKLEDSAMYFCARGTLYEQYFGPGTRLTVT.

This clone was recorded once. CDR3 sequence (DNA): TGTGCCAGCAGCCGGGAGGGAACCTACAATGAGCAGTTCTTC. Its protein is CASSREGTYNEQFF. The chain links TRBV9 to TRBJ2-1; the match to TRBD2 covers 8 bases. V shed 4 bases, J shed 2 bases, and the junction held 2 bases outside the gene matches. CDR3 size: 14 residues. Germline V gives CDR1 SGDLS, CDR2 YYNGEE.

The genes are TRBV19 and TRBJ2-7; possible D gene TRBD2, 5 bases. The CDR3 has 14 residues. Trimming cost V 3 bases and J 9 bases, with 18 bases left between them. Germline assignment: CDR1 LNHDA and CDR2 SQIVND (reference sequence). This CDR3 reads CASSISEDSLVQYF. CDR3 sequence (DNA): TGTGCCAGTAGTATTTCTGAGGACTCTCTAGTGCAGTACTTC.

The chain employs TRBV5-1 and TRBJ1-3, with TRBD1 matching over 9 bases. J was trimmed by 0 bases and V by 4 bases; bases with no gene match: 2. The V gene's germline CDR1 is SGHRS and CDR2 YFSETQ. CDR3 length: 15 amino acids. The CDR3 here is CASSVQGASGNTIYF. The CDR3 coding sequence is TGCGCCAGCAGCGTACAGGGGGCCTCTGGAAACACCATATATTTT.

This sequence joins TRBV30 and TRBJ1-2; D possibly corresponds to TRBD1 (5 bases). Germline V lookup: CDR1 GTSNPN, CDR2 SVGIG (reference sequence). V was pared by 1 base and J by 4 bases, with 16 bases between. CDR3 length equals 15 residues. The CDR3 nucleotides read TGTGCCTGGAGTGATCTGGTGCGGGGGTCCTATGGCTACACCTTC. Protein: CAWSDLVRGSYGYTF.

This chain joins TRBV6-6 and TRBJ1-5, with D possibly TRBD1 on 5 matching bases. V was pared by 8 bases and J by 2 bases, with 19 bases between. The CDR3 spans 16 residues. CDR1 and CDR2 (germline): MNHNY, SVGAGI (reference sequence). As DNA, the CDR3 is TGTGCCAGCGAAAAATGGGGCGGCGGGGGCAATCAGCCCCAGCATTTT. Protein: CASEKWGGGGNQPQHF.

This sequence joins TRBV5-1 and TRBJ2-3, with 8 bases fitting TRBD2. The CDR3 extends over 16 amino acids. In germline, CDR1 is SGHRS, CDR2 YFSETQ. With V trimmed by 0 bases and J by 2 bases, 5 bases remained unmatched. CDR3 DNA: TGCGCCAGCAGCTTGGGAACTAGCGGCAACACAGATACGCAGTATTTT. Amino acid sequence: CASSLGTSGNTDTQYF.

The chain employs TRBV2 and TRBJ2-5; 7 bases agree with TRBD1. The CDR3 runs to 14 residues. CDR1 is SNHLY, CDR2 FYNNEI, per germline. Germline trimming cut 3 bases from V and 4 bases from J; bases unmatched to any gene: 5. The CDR3 loop is CASSEGPGGETQYF. DNA of the CDR3: TGTGCCAGCAGTGAGGGCCCAGGGGGAGAGACCCAGTACTTC.

This clone is a singleton in its sample. The chain couples TRBV15 to TRBJ1-3, with 11 bases identical to TRBD1. The CDR3 runs to 14 residues. CDR1 and CDR2 from the germline V gene are LNHNV and YYDKDF (reference sequence). J gave up 8 bases and V 6 bases, and 6 bases lay outside the gene matches. In nucleotides, the CDR3 is TGTGCCACCAGAGACGGGACAGGGGGGTACACCATATATTTT. It specifies CATRDGTGGYTIYF.

The chain couples TRBV6-1 to TRBJ2-3; D is unresolved. The CDR3 totals 12 residues. V lost 7 bases, J lost 5 bases, and 10 bases lay in between. Germline CDR1 and CDR2: MNHNS and SASEGT. As DNA, the CDR3 is TGTGCCAGCACCATACAAAAAGATACGCAGTATTTT. Amino acids: CASTIQKDTQYF.

This rearrangement joins TRBV9 to TRBJ2-2; TRBD1 matches at 7 bases. With V trimmed by 4 bases and J by 7 bases, 10 bases remained unmatched. The CDR3 length is 15 residues. The germline V gene encodes CDR1 SGDLS and CDR2 YYNGEE. CDR3 region: CASSQPDRWDGELFF. CDR3 in DNA: TGTGCCAGCAGCCAGCCGGACAGGTGGGACGGGGAGCTGTTTTTT. The full variable domain, in which reference TRBV9 and TRBJ2-2 provide the parts outside the CDR3, is DSGVTQTPKHLITATGQRVTLRCSPRSGDLSVYWYQQSLDQGLQFLIQYYNGEERAKGNILERFSAQQFPDLHSELNLSSLELGDSALYFCASSQPDRWDGELFFGEGSRLTVL.

V and J are TRBV21-1 and TRBJ1-1. TRBV21-1 is tagged as a pseudogene. CDR3 length: 11 amino acids. The CDR3 loop reads CASSKVEEAFF. CDR3 DNA: TGTGCCAGCAGCAAAGTAGAGGAAGCTTTCTTT.

This rearrangement joins TRBV6-5 to TRBJ1-6, with D perhaps matching TRBD1 (5 bases). Germline-derived CDR1 and CDR2 are MNHEY and SVGAGI. V lost 7 bases to trimming and J lost 5 bases, with 12 bases between them. The CDR3 has 14 amino acids. The CDR3 here is CASTQGRDNSPLHF. The CDR3 DNA follows: TGTGCCAGCACCCAGGGCAGGGATAATTCACCCCTCCACTTT.

This rearrangement joins TRBV27 to TRBJ2-5; possibly TRBD2 for D (6 bases). V was shortened by 9 bases and J by 5 bases, with 16 bases between the two germline ends. Per the germline V gene, CDR1 is MNHEY and CDR2 is SMNVEV (reference sequence). This CDR3 region has 13 residues. The CDR3: CASQRERWETQYF. The CDR3 region has the DNA TGTGCCAGTCAACGGGAGAGATGGGAGACCCAGTACTTC.

This clone was observed once. The chain recombines TRBV30 with TRBJ1-2; maybe TRBD1 (6 bases). CDR3 length: 14 residues. With 5 bases removed from V and 5 bases from J, the gap between germline ends came to 18 bases. The germline V gene has CDR1 GTSNPN and CDR2 SVGIG (reference sequence). Here the CDR3 reads CAWVEDGGAYGYTF. CDR3 bases: TGTGCCTGGGTGGAGGATGGGGGGGCGTATGGCTACACCTTC.

As to this clone: One junction end does not reproduce the germline sequence, and a read error may be involved. The chain has TRBV7-7 and TRBJ2-7; no definite D call. This CDR3 is built from 13 residues. The germline gives CDR1 SSHAT, CDR2 FNYEAQ (reference sequence). The CDR3, as DNA: TGTGCTAGCAGCGAGGTAGAATCCGGCGAGCAGTACTTC. Protein sequence: CASSEVESGEQYF.

The J gene is TRBJ2-5, the V gene TRBV19; TRBD2 agrees at 9 bases. The DNA end is a closer match to TRBJ2-7, so the J assignment may be wrong. This CDR3 is built from 14 residues. Germline assignment: CDR1 LNHDA and CDR2 SQIVND (reference sequence). DNA for the CDR3: TGTGCCAGTAGTCCCTGGACTAGCGTCTACGAGCAGTACTTC. Translation: CASSPWTSVYEQYF.

By share of the sample, this clone is large. The chain couples TRBV6-4 to TRBJ2-2; D uncertain. V was trimmed by 4 bases and J by 1 base, leaving 4 bases between them. The CDR3 length is 13 residues. CDR1 and CDR2 from the germline V gene are MRHNA and SNTAGT. CDR3 sequence (DNA): TGTGCCAGCAGTGCCGGGAACACCGGGGAGCTGTTTTTT. Translation: CASSAGNTGELFF.